This TCR beta chain stems from a study of early T cells in non-severe SARS-CoV-2 infection (dated by TCRdb to 2020 to 2023). Regarding the complete study: TCR sequencing used bulk RNA from unsorted whole blood, so alpha and beta chains could not be paired. Results and caveats for the whole study, not just this receptor: VDJdb matching was skewed toward anti-spike CD8 responses and likely underestimated virus-specific expansions, missing private and CD4 specificities.

The receptor library was made with 5' RACE. Sequencing used a NextSeq 500. Unique molecular identifiers were attached to individual cDNA molecules in the TCR library protocol so that sequencing error and PCR bias could be corrected. Both TCR alpha and beta chains were sequenced, and tight co-correlation was observed between alpha and beta sequence abundances in each sample. The study's own analysis went as follows. Decombinator V4 was used to annotate TCR sequences for V gene, J gene and CDR3. Expanded TCRs were defined as changing significantly between any two time points under a Poisson model with p below 0.0001. TCR abundances were normalised to the total number of TCRs sequenced per sample and were expressed as counts per million. MAIT TCRs were defined by TRAV1-2 paired with TRAJ12, TRAJ20 or TRAJ33, and iNKT TCRs by TRAV10 paired with TRAJ18. VDJdb, accessed 1 November 2021, was searched for CMV, EBV and SARS-CoV-2 annotated TCRs, with TCRs annotated for multiple antigens excluded. TCRdb ran its own pipeline on the public reads, namely fastp trimming at Q25 and MiXCR clone calling, and kept in-frame beta chains. A single entry per CDR3 protein holds the most common genes and DNA from its merged rows. TCRdb's processing, not the authors', yielded these V and J calls. This sample lists 50,000 or so distinct CDR3 sequences; over 9.5% were detected once. The ten largest clonotypes hold 7.5% to 9.5% of the sample.

CDR1 is given as SEHNR and CDR2 as FQNEAQ, both from the germline V gene (reference sequence). Compared with germline, V lacks 3 bases and J lacks 5 bases; bases without a gene match: 3. The CDR3 goes from the cysteine to the phenylalanine over 15 residues. Only the CDR3 region is kept as DNA, spanning 45 bases read in frame from base 1. Set within a cohort of healthcare workers in London, UK, this nested case-control study involved weekly PCR testing of nasopharyngeal swabs along with blood sampling. Healthcare workers were enrolled in the week of the UK lockdown, from 23 to 31 March 2020, and were followed every week for up to roughly 15 weeks. At least ten counts were recorded for this clonotype. What this receptor recognizes is not known. No quality values exist for individual bases; no much larger clone is one base distant.

The chain couples TRBV7-9 to TRBJ2-1, with 11 bases aligning to TRBD2. The sample comprised whole blood. The receptor comes from an adult who was a healthcare worker with PCR-confirmed SARS-CoV-2 infection or an uninfected control (not recorded which). The CDR3 protein is CASSLVAGGHNEQFF. The nucleotide sequence reads as follows: TGTGCCAGCAGCTTGGTAGCGGGGGGGCACAATGAGCAGTTCTTC.